The present T cell receptor beta chain was sequenced within a study of T-cell reconstitution after alpha-beta-depleted transplantation in children. This clonotype was counted between two and nine times. TCRbeta library construction was performed incorporating unique molecular identifiers. From the PCR reads, TCRdb called clonotypes with MiXCR, one entry per CDR3 protein. Here the sample spans around 600,000 distinct CDR3 sequences, approximately 15% being singletons. The CDR3 extends over 13 amino acids. Per the germline V gene, CDR1 is SGDLS and CDR2 is YYNGEE. V lost 3 bases and J 7 bases, leaving 11 bases between the germline ends.

This sequence was found in a human donor who donated a stem cell graft to a child with acute myeloid leukemia. The chain employs TRBV9 and TRBJ2-1; D gene unclear. The specimen comprised PBMCs from the stem cell graft donor, sampled from the stem cell graft. CDR3 sequence (DNA): TGTGCCAGCAGCGAGGCAAGGGTTAATGAGCAGTTCTTC. Amino acids: CASSEARVNEQFF.